This T cell receptor beta chain was captured by sequencing in a study of T cell repertoires in cytomegalovirus infection. Study in general: It can be stated that public TCR beta signatures indicated CMV infection as well as a matching HLA type.

This clonotype was seen a handful of times. What it recognizes is unknown. Study outcomes and limitations: In two of eight donors, the top clonotype was HLA-C-restricted CMV-specific. The study identified carriers of CMV plus the relevant HLA from cumulative public TCR beta family frequency.

Germline trimming cut 5 bases from V and 4 bases from J; bases unmatched to any gene: 10. CDR1 and CDR2 from the germline V gene are MNHEY and SMNVEV (reference sequence). The CDR3 loop spans 16 amino acids. In TCRdb, the reads were re-called with MiXCR into one record per CDR3 protein. The sample gives over 300,000 distinct CDR3 sequences, 9.5% of which show up once; approximately 4.7% is in the top ten. The TCR sequence derives from a human donor in good health (CMV status not recorded). Some clones in this sample may be carry-over from other donors' samples. Sequences were obtained from PBMCs. J is TRBJ2-5 and V is TRBV27; the match to TRBD2 covers 10 bases. This CDR3 reads CASSPRALAGVETQYF. The CDR3 nucleotides read TGTGCCAGCAGTCCCCGGGCGCTAGCGGGAGTAGAGACCCAGTACTTC.